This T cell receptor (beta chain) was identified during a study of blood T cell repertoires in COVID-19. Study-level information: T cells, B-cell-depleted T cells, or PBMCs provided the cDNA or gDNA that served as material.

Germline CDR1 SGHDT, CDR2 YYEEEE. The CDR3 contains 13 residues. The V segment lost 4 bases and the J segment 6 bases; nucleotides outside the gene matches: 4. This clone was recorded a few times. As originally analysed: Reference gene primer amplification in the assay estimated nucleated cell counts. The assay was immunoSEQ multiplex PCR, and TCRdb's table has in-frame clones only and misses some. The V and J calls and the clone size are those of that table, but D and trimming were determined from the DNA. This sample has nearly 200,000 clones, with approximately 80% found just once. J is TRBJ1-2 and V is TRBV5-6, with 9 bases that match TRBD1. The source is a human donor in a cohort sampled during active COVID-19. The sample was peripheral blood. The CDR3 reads CASSQRTGDGYTF. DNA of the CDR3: TGTGCCAGCAGCCAGAGGACAGGGGATGGCTACACCTTC.